The entry that follows covers one TCR beta chain sequence. Per the original data handling: Scientists estimated how many nucleated cells there were by amplifying reference gene primers. TCRdb keeps only in-frame clones here, not all; method: immunoSEQ multiplex PCR. V and J calls and clone size follow that table, whereas D and trimming were derived from the DNA. The table lists about 250,000 clones, roughly 87% of them singletons. This record comes from a study of blood T cell repertoires in COVID-19. Study summary: Samples came from the United States, Italy and Spain, spanning acute and convalescent COVID-19. T cells, B-cell-depleted T cells, or PBMCs supplied cDNA or gDNA.

The CDR3 runs 15 residues. V was shortened by 4 bases and J by 1 base, with 10 bases between the two germline ends. Germline V lookup: CDR1 SGHTA, CDR2 FQGTGA. The receptor was isolated from a man aged 18 to 35 with active or convalescent COVID-19. The V call is TRBV7-3, the J call TRBJ2-2; TRBD1 is a possible D gene (6 bases). Sequenced input: peripheral blood. The CDR3 region has the DNA TGTGCCAGCAGCTCGGGACAAGTGAACACCGGGGAGCTGTTTTTT. This translates into CASSSGQVNTGELFF.